The rows below give T cell receptor beta chains drawn from one sample of a study of cytomegalovirus exposure and HLA in healthy donors. Sequencing was performed with immunoSEQ multiplex PCR; in TCRdb, only in-frame clones are kept and a portion is missing. The table has over 85,000 clones, under 85% seen once; the top ten hold about 6.8%. The sample consisted of PBMCs. All receptors come from a man aged 30 to 39 in good health and CMV-seropositive. Each CDR3 is given without its conserved first and last residue. Clone size is shown for a subset of rows, as once, few, many or a class of expanded clone.

abundance,j_gene,len,v_gene,CDR3aa
.,TRBJ2-1,13,TRBV5-6,ASSFLAGRGNEQF
.,TRBJ2-5,11,TRBV15,ATSRDRERTQY
.,TRBJ2-7,11,TRBV7-9,ASSLLSGDEQY
.,TRBJ2-5,13,TRBV11-3,ASSLALDRVETQY
.,TRBJ2-7,13,TRBV9,ASSGSGGAGYEQY
.,TRBJ2-5,14,TRBV5-1,ASSSLLAGMQETQY
.,TRBJ2-5,13,TRBV5-1,ASSSYGGFQETQY
.,TRBJ2-7,15,TRBV25-1,ASSDRVHWTGTYEQY
.,TRBJ1-2,10,TRBV11-2,ASSFRRGGYT
.,TRBJ2-3,13,TRBV7-7,ASSLQAGEGGTQY
.,TRBJ2-5,13,TRBV9,ASTRGSEFQETQY
.,TRBJ2-3,12,TRBV10-3,AISGGIDTDTQY
.,TRBJ1-1,12,TRBV9,ASSVGGGAVEAF
.,TRBJ1-5,14,TRBV19,ASSTPGTGARQPQH
.,TRBJ1-5,9,TRBV7-6,ANRGNQPQH
once,TRBJ2-5,10,TRBV5-1,ASSLASETQY
once,TRBJ2-6,14,TRBV19,ASSIGAVAGANVLT
.,TRBJ1-6,12,TRBV7-2,ASSPRQGNSPLH
.,TRBJ2-1,14,TRBV30,AWSGIAGKGFNEQF
.,TRBJ1-5,14,TRBV6-5,ASSSLGGVRAQPQH